This passage covers 9 T cell receptor beta chains from one sample sequenced in a study of cytotoxic CD8 clonotypes in ibrutinib-treated CLL. Sequencing was performed with immunoSEQ multiplex PCR; in TCRdb, only in-frame clones are kept and a portion is missing. The repertoire holds 150,000 or so clones, 79% seen once, with around 13% in the top ten. The sample was PBMCs, taken after 12 months of ibrutinib treatment. The receptors stem from a human donor with chronic lymphocytic leukemia.

The rearrangement links TRBV7-9 to TRBJ2-3, with TRBD2 matching 13 bases. Germline V gives CDR1 SEHNR, CDR2 FQNEAQ (reference sequence). CDR3 length equals 16 residues. With 5 bases clipped from V and 5 bases from J, the junction kept 7 bases outside the gene matches. The CDR3 nucleotides read TGTGCCAGCAGCCCCTGGACTAGCGGGAGTGAAGATACGCAGTATTTT. This sequence encodes CASSPWTSGSEDTQYF.

This clone was picked up a small number of times. The chain couples TRBV25-1 to TRBJ2-7; D is unclear. With 6 bases removed from V and 8 bases from J, the gap between germline ends came to 11 bases. CDR1 and CDR2 from the germline V gene are MGHDK and SYGVNS. The CDR3 consists of 11 residues. The chain's CDR3 is CASRTWFQQYF. The CDR3 DNA follows: TGTGCCAGCAGGACATGGTTCCAGCAGTACTTC.

The genes are TRBV2 and TRBJ2-3; TRBD1 agrees at 9 bases. The CDR3 loop spans 15 amino acids. Germline lookup yields CDR1 SNHLY and CDR2 FYNNEI. Trimming at V came to 2 bases and at J to 4 bases, leaving 4 bases not matched to a gene. The CDR3 bases are TGTGCCAGCAGTGAAAGGACAGGGGCCCCAGATACGCAGTATTTT. Amino acid sequence: CASSERTGAPDTQYF.

The chain uses TRBV30 and TRBJ1-2, with 7 bases that match TRBD1. The CDR3 has 13 amino acids. Germline CDR1 is GTSNPN and CDR2 is SVGIG (reference sequence). With 4 bases clipped from V and 4 bases from J, the junction kept 6 bases outside the gene matches. The chain's CDR3 is CAWTRGQSYGYTF. In nucleotides, the CDR3 is TGTGCCTGGACCAGGGGACAGTCCTATGGCTACACCTTC.

The rearrangement links TRBV7-9 to TRBJ2-7; D tentatively reads TRBD1 or TRBD2 (7 bases each). CDR1 and CDR2 (germline): SEHNR, FQNEAQ (reference sequence). With 5 bases removed from V and 10 bases from J, the gap between germline ends came to 18 bases. The length of the CDR3 is 13 residues. CDR3 bases: TGTGCCAGCAGCGGGGAGGGGGCCCTACCTCAGTACTTC. It translates to CASSGEGALPQYF.

V is TRBV7-9 and J is TRBJ2-6; D is possibly TRBD2 (5 bases). Germline V gene data show CDR1 as SEHNR and CDR2 as FQNEAQ (reference sequence). The CDR3 runs to 17 residues. Trimming took off 3 bases at V and 1 base at J, with 13 bases between the two ends. CDR3 loop: CASSFIGEKSGANVLTF. The CDR3 DNA is TGTGCCAGCAGCTTTATCGGGGAAAAGTCTGGGGCCAACGTCCTGACTTTC.

The rearrangement joins TRBV27 to TRBJ1-2; no firm D call. V shed 3 bases and J shed 4 bases, with 9 bases lying between them. Germline V gene lookup returns CDR1 MNHEY and CDR2 SMNVEV (reference sequence). The CDR3 contains 13 residues. The DNA for the CDR3 is TGTGCCAGCAGTTTGGGCAGTTCCTATGGCTACACCTTC. As protein: CASSLGSSYGYTF.

CDR3: CASSLVAGYMNTEAFF. The CDR3 DNA follows: TGTGCCAGCAGCTTAGTGGCTGGGTACATGAACACTGAAGCTTTCTTT. The chain uses TRBV7-2 and TRBJ1-1; D unclear. This CDR3 contains 16 residues. Germline CDR1 reads SGHTA; CDR2 reads FQGNSA. V gave up 1 base and J gave up 0 bases, with 12 bases separating them.

The chain links TRBV6-5 to TRBJ2-7; 10 bases align to TRBD2. The CDR3 consists of 14 residues. The J segment lost 6 bases and the V segment lost 3 bases, leaving 5 bases of the junction unmatched. Per germline, CDR1 MNHEY and CDR2 SVGAGI. CDR3 nucleotides: TGTGCCAGCAGTTATTGGTCTAGCGGGAGCGAGCAGTACTTC. This encodes CASSYWSSGSEQYF.